This T cell receptor beta chain originates from a study of cytomegalovirus exposure and HLA in healthy donors (dated by TCRdb to about 2017). Broadly, across the study: An earlier analysis of roughly 500 of the donors reported approximately 300 Gb of sequence data and around 120 million unique TCR beta sequences from some 180 million T cells. Around 320 gigabases of sequencing data and tens of millions of unique TCR sequences were included in an early release covering over 600 HLA-typed donors. Of the roughly 410 genotyped donors, approximately 80% were placed in the genetic ancestry cluster associated with self-reported Caucasian donors. The study was designed to test whether signatures of past pathogen exposure could be identified by cataloging public T cell receptors. The study profiled the T cell repertoires of hundreds of subjects by immunosequencing and related them to cytomegalovirus serostatus. In addition to the first cohort of approximately 650 subjects, a separate validation cohort of some 120 different subjects was used. The study combined high-throughput TCR immunosequencing, statistical association of individual TCRs with disease status, and machine learning to predict cytomegalovirus infection status. To study patterns of TCR occurrence, a later analysis re-analyzed previously published TCR beta repertoires from around 660 donors and added high-resolution HLA genotyping. The later analysis used no new phenotypic data to find candidate immune exposures, relying instead on TCR beta sequences and their occurrence across donors. In an earlier analysis of about 590 of the donors, high-throughput TCR beta sequencing was used to judge whether each TCR beta V gene segment behaved as functional or pseudogenic. Alongside the repertoire data, information on donor age, sex, ethnicity and CMV serostatus was compiled. In a later genetic analysis, genome-wide SNP genotypes for about 55% of the 666 donors were used, and that subset was treated as a discovery cohort. Every discovery cohort repertoire had been produced on one sequencing platform. HLA typing covered class I and class II loci at four-digit resolution. The number of typed donors differed by locus: 629-630 for A, B, C, DRB1 and DQB1; about 520 for DQA1; fewer than 610 for DPA1; and roughly 470 for DPB1. Because of strong linkage in the cohort, five DR-DQ haplotypes were treated as single units for association and clustering. Among some 410 genotyped donors of the cohort, an average of approximately 240,000 unique TCR beta nucleotide sequences was sequenced per donor, of which about 20% were non-productive. Paper-wide results and their limitations: When HLA alleles, especially DR and DQ, strongly co-occurred, attributing TCR associations to individual alleles was difficult. In a later analysis, TCR association rates were found to vary across HLA loci, with the most associated TCRs seen for DRB1 alleles and the fewest for HLA-C alleles. Three of the identified cytomegalovirus-associated TCR beta chains were confirmed in vitro to be specific for cytomegalovirus antigens. According to a later analysis, parvovirus B19, influenza, CMV and Epstein-Barr virus appeared linked to several top co-occurrence clusters. In this cohort, only TCR beta chains were sequenced, and detectable features were limited by the absence of alpha or paired-chain data. Compared with the roughly 700-donor mean, donors in an Asian-associated ancestry cluster had fewer N-insertions in productive TCRs, according to a later genetic analysis. Cytomegalovirus status was reported to be diagnosed by the classifier with high specificity and sensitivity in both the original and validation cohorts. Because HLA typing was missing for some donors at each locus, association tests included only the typed subset. The presence/absence analyses assumed that sequencing depth was roughly uniform across donors, and that assumption may not be true. According to a later analysis, most CMV-associated TCR beta chains appeared to be HLA-restricted, and the HLA associations seemed to be driven largely by CMV exposure. In a later analysis, HLA-associated TCR beta chains were found to be more clonally expanded and to have lower generation probabilities than equally common non-associated chains. An association between a missense DCLRE1C variant and V-gene and J-gene trimming of TCR beta chains was found in a later genetic analysis and replicated in an independent cohort. The 87-base-pair reads could not distinguish some IMGT-functional V segments, including TRBV6-2 and TRBV6-3, so those segments were excluded. In a later analysis, 15,000 to 20,000 TCR beta sequences were associated with specific HLA alleles at a false discovery rate of 0.05. A further reported finding was that TCR beta sequences accurately predicted the HLA-A and HLA-B alleles for most subjects in the first cohort. For the cohort, immune exposure information was limited to CMV serostatus. In an earlier analysis of approximately 590 of the donors, most TCR beta V segments appeared in productive rearrangements about 87% or about 30% of the time, broadly matching IMGT annotations. Linkage disequilibrium might explain the correlated functional status among segregating V segments, but an unknown experimental factor could not be ruled out. While some public TCRs were present in many individuals, most TCR sequences turned up only very rarely across donors. A cluster of highly shared sequence variants was judged likely to be a technical artifact of the sequencing pipeline. It was suggested by the authors that the approach could potentially be generalized to other disease states and immunological phenotypes. A total of fewer than 200 TCR beta chains were listed by the study as associated with cytomegalovirus. Because counts were too low, 15 to 20 rarely observed V segments, including chromosome 9 orphons, were left out of the earlier analysis of roughly 600 of the donors.

The germline V gene (reference sequence) sets CDR1 to MNHEY and CDR2 to SMNVEV. Its CDR3 holds 12 amino acids, cysteine through phenylalanine. Here the CDR3 DNA is all that survives: 36 bases in frame from base 1. As to this clone: What this receptor recognizes is not known. No base quality values were provided; no much bigger clone lies one nucleotide off.

Library method: the immunoSEQ multiplex PCR assay. The multiplex PCR relied on a mix of 60 forward primers for TCR Vbeta segments and 13 reverse primers for TCR Jbeta segments. The CDR3 region of rearranged TCR beta genes was amplified from genomic DNA by a multiplex PCR assay. On the Illumina HiSeq System, the amplified TCR beta libraries were sequenced as 87-base-pair reads. From the authors' description of their analysis: A later analysis tallied 80 million to 95 million unique TCR beta chains across the 660 or so repertoires, and about 10 million of those chains were shared by two or more donors. A nearest-neighbor algorithm error-corrected the raw reads and collapsed the reads into unique sequences, merging closely related sequences to remove PCR and sequencing errors. CDR3 sequences were aligned to IMGT reference sequences to assign V, D and J gene segments. Each retained sequence needed at least a six-nucleotide match to both a V gene segment and a J gene segment. Rearrangements were classified as productive when the CDR3 lacked stop codons and remained in frame with V and J, and all other rearrangements were classified as non-productive. Following IMGT convention, CDR3 was defined as the stretch from the second conserved V-encoded cysteine to the conserved J-encoded phenylalanine. The earlier analysis of about 620 of the donors excluded sequences that lacked an unambiguous match to a single V gene segment. In an earlier analysis of 587 of the donors, V segments were called functional above 56.7% productive rearrangements and were called segregating when the between-donor standard deviation exceeded 5%. A statistical classification framework was built for diagnosing cytomegalovirus status from the catalog of TCR beta chain sequences. In a later analysis, TCR nucleotide sequences were compared against IMGT/GENE-DB human TR gene sequences so that V and J genes could be assigned. In a later analysis, CDR3 sequences and most-parsimonious VDJ recombination scenarios were assigned using the TCRdist pipeline. A later analysis defined each TCR beta chain by its CDR3 amino acid sequence plus V-gene family, and excluded reads lacking a unique V-gene family. In a later analysis, some 600 highly shared, low-generation-probability nucleotide sequences were removed to address suspected cross-contamination and a sequencing artifact. For each public chain, a later analysis derived a clonal expansion index from normalized ranks of inferred template counts within each repertoire. In a later analysis, generation probabilities were computed with a VDJ recombination model fitted to out-of-frame rearrangements, and the resulting probabilities were checked against IGoR. A later analysis scored TCR-TCR, TCR-HLA and TCR-CMV co-occurrence with hypergeometric tests, applying a repertoire-size bias correction to TCR pairs. To estimate false discovery rates, a later analysis permuted the HLA or CMV assignments 20 times. In a later analysis, co-occurring TCRs were grouped using DBSCAN, with TCRdist sequence similarity added in when clustering inside HLA-allele-positive subsets. Repertoires with fewer than 30,000 or more than 120,000 public chains, plus five repertoires with anomalous nucleotide sharing, were excluded from co-occurrence clustering. Sourced from immuneACCESS, this table was stored by TCRdb with only in-frame sequences that have V and J called. A share of the clones is absent; for the studies checked, an unresolved V gene accounts for under half, and the remainder has no known explanation. That table furnishes V, J and clone size, whereas the DNA furnished D and trimming. The sample profile shows 55,000 to 75,000 clones; around 72% of them were found once. Approximately 7% of the sample comes from the top ten.

The cohort consisted of 670 or so healthy bone marrow donors. All cohort members were sampled while nominally healthy, although unrecorded immune exposures were likely present. The donor tested CMV seropositive, placing the donor among the approximately 290 seropositive members of the cohort. A peripheral blood sample was provided by each donor, and peripheral blood mononuclear cells were used for TCR beta sequencing. The Qiagen DNeasy Blood Extraction Kit was used to extract genomic DNA from the blood cell samples. This receptor was identified in a woman in her twenties or thirties in good health and CMV-seropositive. The sequence is built from TRBV27 and TRBJ2-1; TRBD2 is a weak D gene call, 6 bases matching. Sequenced: PBMCs. The DNA is as follows: TGTGCAGCCGGGAGAGGTTACAATGAGCAGTTCTTC. It specifies CAAGRGYNEQFF.